The clone carrying this T cell receptor beta chain occurred a few times. This specimen belongs to a study of control samples from healthy donors and cancer patients. In germline, CDR1 is SGHNT, CDR2 YYREEE (reference sequence). Trimming left V 4 bases short and J 7 bases short, with 12 bases between. This CDR3 comprises 13 residues. This table comes from immunoSEQ multiplex PCR, and its TCRdb copy is limited to in-frame clones, with some not included. The table records some 13,000 clones, about 77% of them present only once. The receptor was isolated from a male donor with melanoma. Sequencing was carried out using formalin-fixed, paraffin-embedded tissue. The chain has TRBV5-4 and TRBJ2-1, with D perhaps matching TRBD1 or TRBD2 (5 bases each). CDR3 bases: TGTGCCAGCAGCCCGGGGCCCCTGAATGAGCAGTTCTTC. Protein: CASSPGPLNEQFF.